Listed below are T cell receptor beta chains from one sample, sequenced in a study of cytomegalovirus exposure and HLA in healthy donors. The data were produced by immunoSEQ multiplex PCR, yet TCRdb's version contains in-frame clones alone and is incomplete. The table records over 100,000 clones, 73% of them present only once. Input material: PBMCs. Every receptor here comes from a woman in her thirties or forties in good health and CMV-seropositive. The CDR3 runs from the conserved cysteine through the conserved F or W. The D gene is left open where the match is weak. Clone size appears in some rows only: once, few, many, or a class for an expanded clone.

j_call clone_size v_call d_call cdr3_aa cdr3_nt
TRBJ2-3 once TRBV6-5 TRBD2 CASRAGGQDTQYF TGTGCCAGCAGGGCGGGGGGGCAGGATACGCAGTATTTT
TRBJ2-2 - TRBV28 - CASSLTSIGELFF TGTGCCAGCAGTCTTACTAGCATAGGGGAGCTGTTTTTT
TRBJ1-5 - TRBV27 - CASSWDSNQPQHF TGTGCCAGCAGTTGGGACTCCAATCAGCCCCAGCATTTT
TRBJ2-2 - TRBV30 TRBD2 CARTLAGGGTGELFF TGTGCCCGGACCCTAGCGGGAGGGGGCACCGGGGAGCTGTTTTTT
TRBJ1-1 once TRBV4-1 - CASSPLGARQAFF TGCGCCAGCAGCCCCCTAGGGGCTCGTCAAGCTTTCTTT
TRBJ1-2 - TRBV5-4 TRBD1 CASTQTGPYGYTF TGTGCCAGCACCCAGACAGGGCCTTATGGCTACACCTTC
TRBJ2-3 - TRBV4-3 TRBD2 CASSQEGLAGGPMLSTDTQYF TGCGCCAGCAGCCAAGAGGGACTAGCGGGGGGGCCAATGCTTAGCACAGATACGCAGTATTTT
TRBJ1-1 - TRBV6-5 - CASSYRGKHTEAFF TGTGCCAGCAGTTACAGAGGGAAACACACTGAAGCTTTCTTT
TRBJ2-7 once TRBV6-1 TRBD1 CASSEALTGWYEQYF TGTGCCAGCAGTGAAGCCTTGACAGGGTGGTACGAGCAGTACTTC
TRBJ2-7 - TRBV18 - CASSPRTVSLSYEQYF TGTGCCAGCTCACCACGGACAGTCTCCCTCTCCTACGAGCAGTACTTC
TRBJ2-3 - TRBV2 TRBD2 CASLGLAGGTDTQYF TGTGCCAGCCTAGGACTAGCGGGGGGAACAGATACGCAGTATTTT
TRBJ1-2 few TRBV6-5 TRBD1 CASSLRSGGGNYGYTF TGTGCCAGCAGTTTGAGATCAGGGGGCGGAAACTATGGCTACACCTTC
TRBJ2-2 - TRBV6-1 - CAGNSGQNTGELFF TGTGCCGGCAATAGCGGACAAAACACCGGGGAGCTGTTTTTT
TRBJ2-7 - TRBV2 - CASIGTEAFSYEQYF TGTGCCAGCATAGGAACAGAAGCCTTCTCCTACGAGCAGTACTTC
TRBJ1-3 - TRBV15 - CATSRDTGSSGNTIYF TGTGCCACCAGCAGGGATACAGGATCCTCTGGAAACACCATATATTTT
TRBJ1-5 - TRBV5-5 - CASSFGGFNQPQHF TGTGCCAGCAGCTTCGGGGGTTTCAATCAGCCCCAGCATTTT
TRBJ1-4 - TRBV15 - CATSRVPLAQAHEKLFF TGTGCCACCAGCAGAGTTCCTTTGGCACAGGCTCATGAAAAACTGTTTTTT
TRBJ1-1 - TRBV13 TRBD1 CASSFRDSGTEAFF TGTGCCAGCAGCTTCAGGGACAGTGGTACTGAAGCTTTCTTT
TRBJ1-1 - TRBV30 TRBD1 CAWSAMTGGANTEAFF TGTGCCTGGAGCGCCATGACAGGGGGCGCAAATACTGAAGCTTTCTTT
TRBJ2-2 - TRBV7-9 - CASGTTRNTGELFF TGTGCCAGCGGCACAACTAGAAACACCGGGGAGCTGTTTTTT
TRBJ2-7 - TRBV7-2 TRBD2 CASTLLGRGGQFEQYF TGTGCCAGCACCCTTCTCGGTCGGGGGGGGCAATTCGAGCAGTACTTC
TRBJ2-5 - TRBV28 TRBD1 CASSPPGQGRKTQYF TGTGCCAGCAGCCCACCGGGACAGGGAAGGAAGACCCAGTACTTC
TRBJ1-5 - TRBV30 TRBD1 CAWRVDRAQPQHF TGTGCCTGGAGGGTGGACAGGGCCCAGCCCCAGCATTTT
TRBJ2-1 - TRBV2 - CASSGTGGSYNEQFF TGTGCCAGCAGTGGGACAGGAGGGAGTTACAATGAGCAGTTCTTC
TRBJ2-1 - TRBV7-2 TRBD1 CASSLAYGTVYNEQFF TGTGCCAGCAGCTTAGCCTATGGGACAGTCTACAATGAGCAGTTCTTC
TRBJ1-5 - TRBV30 - CAWSVAGFRSLGQPQHF TGTGCCTGGAGTGTGGCAGGGTTTCGGTCCCTCGGTCAGCCCCAGCATTTT
TRBJ1-2 once TRBV18 - CASSRDNTGRNYGYTF TGTGCCAGCTCACGCGATAACACCGGGAGAAACTATGGCTACACCTTC
TRBJ1-1 - TRBV2 - CASSEEGYTEAFF TGTGCCAGCAGTGAGGAGGGGTACACTGAAGCTTTCTTT
TRBJ2-5 - TRBV7-2 - CASSGEAAQYF TGTGCCAGCAGCGGAGAGGCGGCCCAGTACTTC
TRBJ2-5 - TRBV27 - CASSLSGRGTQYF TGTGCCAGCAGTTTATCGGGTAGGGGGACCCAGTACTTC
TRBJ2-7 - TRBV5-4 TRBD2 CASSLAGSGDEQYF TGTGCCAGCAGCTTGGCGGGGAGCGGGGATGAGCAGTACTTC
TRBJ1-5 - TRBV30 - CAWSTQGGRSQPQHF TGTGCCTGGTCAACCCAGGGAGGTAGGAGTCAGCCCCAGCATTTT
TRBJ2-1 - TRBV27 TRBD2 CASSVRQRENSYNEQFF TGTGCCAGCAGTGTCAGACAGCGGGAGAACAGCTACAATGAGCAGTTCTTC
TRBJ1-5 once TRBV7-3 - CASSPKLDQPQHF TGTGCCAGCAGCCCCAAACTTGATCAGCCCCAGCATTTT
TRBJ1-5 - TRBV10-1 - CASTTGLGGSNQPQHF TGCGCCAGCACCACCGGCTTGGGGGGTAGCAATCAGCCCCAGCATTTT
TRBJ2-7 - TRBV13 TRBD2 CASSLLGLAGSVREQYF TGTGCCAGCAGCTTACTGGGACTAGCGGGTTCTGTACGCGAGCAGTACTTC
TRBJ2-3 - TRBV28 - CASSPASASWDTQYF TGTGCCAGCAGCCCCGCATCCGCGAGTTGGGATACGCAGTATTTT
TRBJ2-2 - TRBV30 - CAWKGRGVNGELFF TGTGCCTGGAAAGGCAGGGGGGTAAACGGGGAGCTGTTTTTT
TRBJ2-5 once TRBV5-1 TRBD2 CASGSRGSSGGEETQYF TGCGCCAGCGGATCCCGAGGGAGTAGCGGGGGGGAAGAGACCCAGTACTTC
TRBJ1-5 - TRBV5-4 - CASSLARGFPGGNQPQHF TGTGCCAGCAGCTTGGCCCGCGGGTTCCCAGGGGGCAATCAGCCCCAGCATTTT
TRBJ1-2 - TRBV5-6 - CASSSLQGNYGYTF TGTGCCAGCAGCTCCCTACAGGGCAACTATGGCTACACCTTC
TRBJ2-7 - TRBV2 - CASSEALRSYEQYF TGTGCCAGCAGTGAAGCGCTTCGGTCCTACGAGCAGTACTTC
TRBJ1-1 - TRBV5-1 TRBD1 CASTADRGNTEAFF TGCGCCAGCACCGCGGACAGGGGGAACACTGAAGCTTTCTTT
TRBJ1-1 - TRBV19 - CASSPRVLGVEAFF TGTGCCAGTAGTCCGCGGGTGCTTGGGGTTGAAGCTTTCTTT
TRBJ1-1 - TRBV4-1 - CASSQAGVGDTEAFF TGCGCCAGCAGCCAAGCGGGAGTCGGGGACACTGAAGCTTTCTTT
TRBJ2-1 - TRBV6-5 - CASSSQGSYYNEQFF TGTGCCAGCAGTTCACAGGGAAGCTACTACAATGAGCAGTTCTTC
TRBJ2-1 - TRBV2 - CASSTYEQFF TGTGCCAGCAGTACTTATGAGCAGTTCTTC
TRBJ2-7 - TRBV7-2 TRBD1 CASSLQTGIGSYEQYF TGTGCCAGCAGCTTACAGACAGGGATCGGGTCCTACGAGCAGTACTTC
TRBJ1-1 - TRBV16 TRBD1 CASSQPRDSVNTEAFF TGTGCCAGCAGCCAACCCCGGGACAGTGTAAACACTGAAGCTTTCTTT
TRBJ2-7 - TRBV19 TRBD1 CASRDRGHADEQYF TGTGCCAGTAGGGACAGGGGGCATGCTGACGAGCAGTACTTC
TRBJ2-3 - TRBV28 TRBD2 CASSLFSGGASRDTQYF TGTGCCAGCAGTTTATTTAGCGGGGGGGCCTCCCGAGATACGCAGTATTTT
TRBJ1-1 - TRBV7-9 TRBD1 CASSFQTGVNTEAFF TGTGCCAGCAGCTTCCAGACAGGGGTGAACACTGAAGCTTTCTTT
TRBJ1-6 - TRBV5-1 - CASSLDRINSPLHF TGCGCCAGCAGCTTGGACAGGATTAATTCACCCCTCCACTTT
TRBJ2-7 - TRBV28 - CASRGLLRNYEQYF TGTGCCAGCAGGGGACTCTTGAGGAACTACGAGCAGTACTTC
TRBJ1-4 - TRBV28 - CASSLWGSNEKLFF TGTGCCAGCAGTTTATGGGGTAGCAATGAAAAACTGTTTTTT